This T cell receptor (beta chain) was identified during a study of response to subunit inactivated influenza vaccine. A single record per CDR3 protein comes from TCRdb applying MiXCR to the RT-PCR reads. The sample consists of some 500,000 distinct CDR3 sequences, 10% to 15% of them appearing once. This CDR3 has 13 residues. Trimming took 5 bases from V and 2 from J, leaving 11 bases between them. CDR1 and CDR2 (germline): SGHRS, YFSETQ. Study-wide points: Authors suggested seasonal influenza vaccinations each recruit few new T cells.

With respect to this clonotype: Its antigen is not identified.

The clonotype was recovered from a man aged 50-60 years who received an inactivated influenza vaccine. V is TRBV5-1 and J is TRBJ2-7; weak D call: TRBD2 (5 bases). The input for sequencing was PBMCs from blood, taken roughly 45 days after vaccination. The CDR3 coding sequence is TGCGCCAGCAGGGAACAGAGGGCCTACGAGCAGTACTTC. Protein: CASREQRAYEQYF.